This TCR beta chain was obtained from a study of blood T cell repertoires in COVID-19. Method: immunoSEQ multiplex PCR; TCRdb's copy keeps in-frame clones and lacks some. The repertoire holds over 150,000 clones, 84% seen once, with approximately 2.6% in the top ten. The CDR3 runs 17 residues. The V and J ends lost 5 bases and 4 bases, in that order; junction bases with no gene match: 13. Germline values: CDR1 LGHDT, CDR2 YNNKEL (reference sequence). The V gene is TRBV3-1 (or the pseudogene TRBV3-2), the J gene TRBJ2-5, with 10 bases identical to TRBD2. The sample taken for sequencing was peripheral blood. The sequence was collected from an elderly woman with COVID-19, enrolled during active disease. The DNA of the CDR3 is TGTGCCAGCAGCTATATCTCTAGCGGGGGCATCCCAGAGACCCAGTACTTC. Translation gives CASSYISSGGIPETQYF.